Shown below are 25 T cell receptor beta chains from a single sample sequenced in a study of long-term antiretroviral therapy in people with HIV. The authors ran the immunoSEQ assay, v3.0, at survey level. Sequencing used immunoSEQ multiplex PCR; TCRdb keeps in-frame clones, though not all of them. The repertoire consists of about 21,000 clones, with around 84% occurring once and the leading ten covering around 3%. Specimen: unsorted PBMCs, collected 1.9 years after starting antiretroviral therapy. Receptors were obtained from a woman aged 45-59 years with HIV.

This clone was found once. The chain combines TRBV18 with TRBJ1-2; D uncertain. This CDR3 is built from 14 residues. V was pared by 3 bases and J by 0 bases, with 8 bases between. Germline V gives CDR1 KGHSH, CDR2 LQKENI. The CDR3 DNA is TGTGCCAGCTCACCCCTCGGGGCTAACTATGGCTACACCTTC. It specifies CASSPLGANYGYTF.

The CDR3 DNA sequence: TGTGCCAGCAGCGTAGCTACGGCTAGCGATACCGGGGAGCTGTTTTTT. Protein product: CASSVATASDTGELFF. The rearrangement links TRBV9 to TRBJ2-2; tentative D call: TRBD2 (6 bases). The CDR3 contains 16 residues. V was cut by 0 bases and J by 5 bases, with 14 bases left in between. CDR1 SGDLS and CDR2 YYNGEE come from the germline V gene.

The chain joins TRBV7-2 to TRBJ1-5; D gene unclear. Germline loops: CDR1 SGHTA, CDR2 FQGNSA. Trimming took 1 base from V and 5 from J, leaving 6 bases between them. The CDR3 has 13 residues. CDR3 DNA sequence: TGTGCCAGCAGCTTAGGCGATTATCAGCCCCAGCATTTT. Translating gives CASSLGDYQPQHF.

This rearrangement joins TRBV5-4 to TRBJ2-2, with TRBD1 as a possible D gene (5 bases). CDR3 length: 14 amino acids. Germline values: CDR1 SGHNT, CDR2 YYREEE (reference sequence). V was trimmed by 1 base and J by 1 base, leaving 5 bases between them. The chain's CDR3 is CASSLTGNTGELFF. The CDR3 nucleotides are TGTGCCAGCAGCTTGACAGGGAACACCGGGGAGCTGTTTTTT. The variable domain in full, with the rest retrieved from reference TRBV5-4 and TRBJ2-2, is ETGVTQSPTHLIKTRGQQVTLRCSSQSGHNTVSWYQQALGQGPQFIFQYYREEENGRGNFPPRFSGLQFPNYSSELNVNALELDDSALYLCASSLTGNTGELFFGEGSRLTVL.

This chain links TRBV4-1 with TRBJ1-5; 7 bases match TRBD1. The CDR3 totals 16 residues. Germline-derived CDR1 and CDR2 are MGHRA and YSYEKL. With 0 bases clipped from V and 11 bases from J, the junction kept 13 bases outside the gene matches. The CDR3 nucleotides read TGCGCCAGCAGCCAAGATCGCCAGGGGGGGACGGGGGCCCAGCATTTT. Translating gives CASSQDRQGGTGAQHF.

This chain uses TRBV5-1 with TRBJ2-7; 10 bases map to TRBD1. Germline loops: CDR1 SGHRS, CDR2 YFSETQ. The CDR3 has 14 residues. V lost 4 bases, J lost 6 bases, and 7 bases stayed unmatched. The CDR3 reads CASSAPGQGREQYF. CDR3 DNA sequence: TGCGCCAGCAGCGCTCCGGGACAGGGGCGCGAGCAGTACTTC.

In DNA form, the CDR3 reads TGCGCCAGCAGCCAAGAGGTAAATGAAAAACTGTTTTTT. It codes for CASSQEVNEKLFF. V gene TRBV4-3 combines with J gene TRBJ1-4; D uncertain. This CDR3 comprises 13 residues. Trimming shortened V by 0 bases and J by 5 bases, and 4 bases separated the two germline ends. CDR1 and CDR2 (germline): LGHNA, YSLEER.

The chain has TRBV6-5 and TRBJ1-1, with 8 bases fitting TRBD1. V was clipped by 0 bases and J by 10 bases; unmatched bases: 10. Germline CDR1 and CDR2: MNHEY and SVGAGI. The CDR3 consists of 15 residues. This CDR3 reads CASSYSAGTGYIAFF. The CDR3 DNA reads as TGTGCCAGCAGTTACTCGGCGGGGACAGGTTATATAGCTTTCTTT.

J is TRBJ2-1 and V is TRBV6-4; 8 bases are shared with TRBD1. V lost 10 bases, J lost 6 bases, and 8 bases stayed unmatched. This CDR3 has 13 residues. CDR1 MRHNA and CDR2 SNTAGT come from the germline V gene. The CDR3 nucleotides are TGTGCCACCGCGACAGGGGTCGGCAATGAGCAGTTCTTC. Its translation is CATATGVGNEQFF.

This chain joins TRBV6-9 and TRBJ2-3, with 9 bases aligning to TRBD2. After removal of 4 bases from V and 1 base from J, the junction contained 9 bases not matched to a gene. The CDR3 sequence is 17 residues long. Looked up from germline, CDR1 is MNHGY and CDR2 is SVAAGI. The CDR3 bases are TGTGCCAGCAGTTCCGCAAGACTAGCGGAGTGCACAGATACGCAGTATTTT. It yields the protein CASSSARLAECTDTQYF.

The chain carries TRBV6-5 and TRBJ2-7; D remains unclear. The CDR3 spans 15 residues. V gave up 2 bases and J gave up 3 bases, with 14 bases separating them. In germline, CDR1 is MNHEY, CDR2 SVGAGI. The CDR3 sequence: CASSYVDRRGYEQYF. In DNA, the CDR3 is TGTGCCAGCAGTTACGTGGACCGGCGAGGCTACGAGCAGTACTTC.

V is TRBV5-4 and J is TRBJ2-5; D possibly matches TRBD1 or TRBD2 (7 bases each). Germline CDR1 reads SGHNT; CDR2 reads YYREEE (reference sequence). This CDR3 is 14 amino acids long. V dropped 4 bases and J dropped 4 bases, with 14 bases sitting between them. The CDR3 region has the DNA TGTGCCAGCAGCGCGGCAGGGGGGGGAGAGACCCAGTACTTC. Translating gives CASSAAGGGETQYF.

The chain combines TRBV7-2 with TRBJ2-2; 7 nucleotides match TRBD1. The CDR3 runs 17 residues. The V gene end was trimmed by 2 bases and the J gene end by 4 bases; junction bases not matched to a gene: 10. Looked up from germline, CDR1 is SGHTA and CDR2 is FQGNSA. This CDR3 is CASSLMVGTDTTGELFF. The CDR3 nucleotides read TGTGCCAGCAGCTTAATGGTCGGGACAGACACCACCGGGGAGCTGTTTTTT.

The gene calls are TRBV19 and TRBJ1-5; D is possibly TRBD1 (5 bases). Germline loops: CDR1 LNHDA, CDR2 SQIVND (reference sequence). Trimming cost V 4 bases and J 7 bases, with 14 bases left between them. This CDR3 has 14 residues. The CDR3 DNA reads TGTGCCAGTAGTAGGTCGAGGGGTTGGCAGCCCCAGCATTTT. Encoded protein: CASSRSRGWQPQHF.

CDR3 in amino acids: CASSYPVSYGYTF. The CDR3 DNA reads TGTGCCAGCAGCTACCCGGTGAGCTATGGCTACACCTTC. This chain links TRBV5-4 with TRBJ1-2, with D hard to call. Germline V gene sequence: CDR1 SGHNT, CDR2 YYREEE (reference sequence). Trimming cost V 3 bases and J 4 bases, with 10 bases left between them. CDR3 length: 13 amino acids.

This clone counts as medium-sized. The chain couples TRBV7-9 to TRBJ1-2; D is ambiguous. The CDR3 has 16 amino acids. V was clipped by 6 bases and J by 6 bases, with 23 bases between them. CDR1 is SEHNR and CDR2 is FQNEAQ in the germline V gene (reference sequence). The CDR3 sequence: CASSPKNTIRNDGYTF. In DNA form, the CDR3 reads TGTGCCAGCAGTCCAAAGAACACCATTCGGAACGATGGCTACACCTTC. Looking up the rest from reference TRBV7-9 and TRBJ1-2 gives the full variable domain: DTGVSQNPRHKITKRGQNVTFRCDPISEHNRLYWYRQTLGQGPEFLTYFQNEAQLEKSRLLSDRFSAERPKGSFSTLEIQRTEQGDSAMYLCASSPKNTIRNDGYTFGSGTRLTVV.

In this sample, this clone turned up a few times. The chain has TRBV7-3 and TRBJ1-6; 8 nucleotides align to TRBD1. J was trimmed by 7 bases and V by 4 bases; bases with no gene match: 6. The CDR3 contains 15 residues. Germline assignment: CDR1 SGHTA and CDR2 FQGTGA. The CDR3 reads CASSYSGTGNSPLHF. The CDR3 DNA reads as TGTGCCAGCAGCTACTCCGGGACAGGAAATTCACCCCTCCACTTT.

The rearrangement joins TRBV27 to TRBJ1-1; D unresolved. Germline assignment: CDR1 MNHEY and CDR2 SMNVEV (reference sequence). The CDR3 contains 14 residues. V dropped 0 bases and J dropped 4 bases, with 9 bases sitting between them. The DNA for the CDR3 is TGTGCCAGCAGTTTATCGTCGGTGGCCACTGAAGCTTTCTTT. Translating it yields CASSLSSVATEAFF.

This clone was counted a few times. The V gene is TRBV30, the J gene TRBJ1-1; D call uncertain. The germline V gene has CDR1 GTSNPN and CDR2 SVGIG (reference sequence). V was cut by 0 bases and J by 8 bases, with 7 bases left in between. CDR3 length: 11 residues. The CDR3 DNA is TGTGCCTGGAGTGTTATCCCAGAAGCTTTCTTT. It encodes CAWSVIPEAFF.

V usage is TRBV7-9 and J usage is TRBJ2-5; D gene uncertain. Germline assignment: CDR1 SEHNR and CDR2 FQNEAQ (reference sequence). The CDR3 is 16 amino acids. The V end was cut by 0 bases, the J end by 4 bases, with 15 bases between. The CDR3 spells CASSLAGPGNRETQYF. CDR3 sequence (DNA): TGTGCCAGCAGCTTAGCGGGTCCTGGGAATCGAGAGACCCAGTACTTC.

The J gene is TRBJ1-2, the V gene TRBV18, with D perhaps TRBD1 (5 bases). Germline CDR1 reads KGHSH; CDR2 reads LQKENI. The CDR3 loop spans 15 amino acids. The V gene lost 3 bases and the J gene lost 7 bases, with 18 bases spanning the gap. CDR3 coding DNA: TGTGCCAGCTCACCTTCCGACACCTTTGGGGGTGGCTACACCTTC. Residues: CASSPSDTFGGGYTF.

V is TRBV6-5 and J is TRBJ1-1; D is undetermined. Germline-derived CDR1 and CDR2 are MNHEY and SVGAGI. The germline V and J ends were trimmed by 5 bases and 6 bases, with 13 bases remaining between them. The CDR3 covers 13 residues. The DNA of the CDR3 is TGTGCCAGCAGTCCGCTCACACTGCCTGAAGCTTTCTTT. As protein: CASSPLTLPEAFF.

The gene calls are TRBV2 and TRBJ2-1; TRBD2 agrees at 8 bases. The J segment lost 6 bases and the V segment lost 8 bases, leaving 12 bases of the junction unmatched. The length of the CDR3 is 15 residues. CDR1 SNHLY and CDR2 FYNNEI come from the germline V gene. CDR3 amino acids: CASLVWRGAPNEQFF. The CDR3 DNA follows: TGTGCCAGCCTTGTATGGCGGGGGGCCCCCAATGAGCAGTTCTTC.

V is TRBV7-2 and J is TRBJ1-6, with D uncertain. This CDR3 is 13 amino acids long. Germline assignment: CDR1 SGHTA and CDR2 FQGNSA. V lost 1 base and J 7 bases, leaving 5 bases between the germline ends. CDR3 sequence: CASSLELNSPLHF. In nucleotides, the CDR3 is TGTGCCAGCAGCTTAGAGTTGAATTCACCCCTCCACTTT.

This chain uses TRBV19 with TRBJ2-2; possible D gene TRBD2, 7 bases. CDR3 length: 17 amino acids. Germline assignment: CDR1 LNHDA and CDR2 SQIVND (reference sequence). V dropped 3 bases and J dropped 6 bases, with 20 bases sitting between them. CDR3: CASSINLGGKGAGELFF. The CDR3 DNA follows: TGTGCCAGTAGTATCAACCTGGGAGGGAAGGGGGCCGGGGAGCTGTTTTTT.